A selection of T cell receptor beta chains follows, all from one sample in a study of blood T cell repertoires in COVID-19. The repertoire was sequenced with immunoSEQ multiplex PCR; TCRdb's copy has only in-frame clones and lacks some. The sample includes about 240,000 clones, 81% seen only once; the top ten take 7.5%. Sequencing was done on a sample of peripheral blood. The receptors originated from a woman aged 80 or over with COVID-19, enrolled during active disease. The conserved cysteine and the conserved F or W are not part of the CDR3 here. Each record gives: V gene, J gene, CDR3 protein.

V: TRBV5-1; J: TRBJ2-1; CDR3: ASSFPAAPEGGGAYNEQF
V: TRBV11-1; J: TRBJ2-3; CDR3: ASSPGVSDTDTQY
V: TRBV30; J: TRBJ1-5; CDR3: AWSGIAGGSNQPQH
V: TRBV9; J: TRBJ1-6; CDR3: ASSDGGTGISPLH
V: TRBV6-5; J: TRBJ2-1; CDR3: ASTPGTPESNEQF
V: TRBV5-4; J: TRBJ1-1; CDR3: ASSLRSGNTEAF
V: TRBV7-9; J: TRBJ1-5; CDR3: ASSLRDGGDQPQH
V: TRBV27; J: TRBJ1-2; CDR3: ASRPLDTPNYGYT
V: TRBV2; J: TRBJ1-1; CDR3: ASKSSGGWAEAF
V: TRBV25-1; J: TRBJ1-1; CDR3: ASRPTGGTEAF
V: TRBV19; J: TRBJ2-7; CDR3: ASSRTGGHEQY
V: TRBV18; J: TRBJ1-1; CDR3: ASSPGTGRGNTEAF
V: TRBV14; J: TRBJ1-6; CDR3: ASSQARGSNSPLH
V: TRBV11-2; J: TRBJ1-5; CDR3: ASSLAGDRASAQPQH
V: TRBV28; J: TRBJ1-2; CDR3: ASSLSYGYT
V: TRBV7-9; J: TRBJ2-2; CDR3: ASRPPLAGVTGELF
V: TRBV19; J: TRBJ2-3; CDR3: ASSIEGTGNTDTQY
V: TRBV20-1; J: TRBJ2-5; CDR3: SASPSGGGETQY
V: TRBV28; J: TRBJ1-1; CDR3: ASLYAGQAF
V: TRBV30; J: TRBJ1-1; CDR3: AWRSGEMNTEAF